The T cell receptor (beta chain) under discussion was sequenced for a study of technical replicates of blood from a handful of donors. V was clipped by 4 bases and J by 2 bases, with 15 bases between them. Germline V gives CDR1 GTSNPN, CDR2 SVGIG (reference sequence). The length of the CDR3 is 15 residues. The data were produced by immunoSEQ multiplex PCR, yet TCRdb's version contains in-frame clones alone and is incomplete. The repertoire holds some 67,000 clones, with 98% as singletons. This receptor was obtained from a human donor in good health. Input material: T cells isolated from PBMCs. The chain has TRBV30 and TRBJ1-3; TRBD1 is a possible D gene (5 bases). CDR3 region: CAWNLMTAPGNTIYF. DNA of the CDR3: TGTGCCTGGAATCTTATGACAGCCCCTGGAAACACCATATATTTT.